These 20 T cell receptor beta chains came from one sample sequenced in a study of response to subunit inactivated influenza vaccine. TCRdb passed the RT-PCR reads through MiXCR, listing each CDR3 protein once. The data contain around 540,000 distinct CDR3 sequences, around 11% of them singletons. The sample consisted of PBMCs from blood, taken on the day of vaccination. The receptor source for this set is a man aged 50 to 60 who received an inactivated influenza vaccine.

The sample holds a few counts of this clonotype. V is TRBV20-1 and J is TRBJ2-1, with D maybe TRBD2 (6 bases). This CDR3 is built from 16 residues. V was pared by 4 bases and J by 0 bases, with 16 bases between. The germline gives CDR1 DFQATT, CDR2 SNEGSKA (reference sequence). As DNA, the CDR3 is TGCAGTGCTATAACGGGAGTAGGATCCTCCTACAATGAGCAGTTCTTC. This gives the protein CSAITGVGSSYNEQFF.

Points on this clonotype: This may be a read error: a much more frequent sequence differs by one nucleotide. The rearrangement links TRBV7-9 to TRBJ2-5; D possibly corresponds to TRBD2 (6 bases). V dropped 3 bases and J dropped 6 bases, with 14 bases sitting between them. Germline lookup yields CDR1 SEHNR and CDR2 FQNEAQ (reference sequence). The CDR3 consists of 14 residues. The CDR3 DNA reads TGTGCCAGCAGCTTTGCGCCAAGCGGGCAGACCCAGTACTTC. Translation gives CASSFAPSGQTQYF.

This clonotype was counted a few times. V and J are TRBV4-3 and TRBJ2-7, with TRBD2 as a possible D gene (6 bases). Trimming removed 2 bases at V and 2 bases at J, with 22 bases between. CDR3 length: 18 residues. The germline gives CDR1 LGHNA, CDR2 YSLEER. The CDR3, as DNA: TGCGCCAGCAGCCAACTTTGGGTCCGTGGAGGGGCTACCTACGAGCAGTACTTC. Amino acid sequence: CASSQLWVRGGATYEQYF.

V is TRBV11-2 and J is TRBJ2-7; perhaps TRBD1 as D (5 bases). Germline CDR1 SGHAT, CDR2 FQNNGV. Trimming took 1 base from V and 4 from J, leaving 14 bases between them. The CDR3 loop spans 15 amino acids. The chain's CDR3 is CASSLGTNQGYEQYF. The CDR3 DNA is TGTGCCAGCAGCTTAGGTACAAACCAGGGTTACGAGCAGTACTTC. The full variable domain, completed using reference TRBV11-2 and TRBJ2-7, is EAGVAQSPRYKIIEKRQSVAFWCNPISGHATLYWYQQILGQGPKLLIQFQNNGVVDDSQLPKDRFSAERLKGVDSTLKIQPAKLEDSAVYLCASSLGTNQGYEQYFGPGTRLTVT.

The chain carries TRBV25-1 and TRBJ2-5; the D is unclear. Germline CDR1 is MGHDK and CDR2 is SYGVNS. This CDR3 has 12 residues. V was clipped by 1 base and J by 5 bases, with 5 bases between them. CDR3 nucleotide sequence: TGTGCCAGCAGTGAATTATGGGAGACCCAGTACTTC. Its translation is CASSELWETQYF.

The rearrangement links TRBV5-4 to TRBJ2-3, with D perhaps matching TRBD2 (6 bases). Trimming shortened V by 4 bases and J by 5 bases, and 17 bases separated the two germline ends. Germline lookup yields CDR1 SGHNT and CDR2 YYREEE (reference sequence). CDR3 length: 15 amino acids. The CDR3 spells CASSARRSAGDTQYF. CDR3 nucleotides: TGTGCCAGCAGCGCCCGACGTTCAGCGGGAGATACGCAGTATTTT.

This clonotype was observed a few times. The CDR3 sequence is CASSLAGTGEDTQYF. As DNA, the CDR3 is TGCGCCAGCAGCTTGGCCGGGACAGGAGAAGATACGCAGTATTTT. The chain has TRBV5-1 and TRBJ2-3, with TRBD1 matching 8 bases. The CDR3 totals 15 residues. Germline CDR1 is SGHRS and CDR2 is YFSETQ. Unmatched junction bases numbered 5, after V lost 0 bases and J lost 5 bases.

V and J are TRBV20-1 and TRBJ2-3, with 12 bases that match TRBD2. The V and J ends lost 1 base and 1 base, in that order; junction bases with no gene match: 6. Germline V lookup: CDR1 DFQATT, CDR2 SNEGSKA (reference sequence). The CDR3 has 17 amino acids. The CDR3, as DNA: TGCAGTGCTAGAGCTAGCGGGGGGGCGGGTCGCACAGATACGCAGTATTTT. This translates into CSARASGGAGRTDTQYF.

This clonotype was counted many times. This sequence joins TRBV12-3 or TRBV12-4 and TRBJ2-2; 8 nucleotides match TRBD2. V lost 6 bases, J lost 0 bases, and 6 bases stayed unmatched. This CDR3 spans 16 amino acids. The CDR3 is CASRPSGGPNTGELFF. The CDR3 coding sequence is TGTGCCAGCAGACCCTCGGGGGGGCCGAACACCGGGGAGCTGTTTTTT.

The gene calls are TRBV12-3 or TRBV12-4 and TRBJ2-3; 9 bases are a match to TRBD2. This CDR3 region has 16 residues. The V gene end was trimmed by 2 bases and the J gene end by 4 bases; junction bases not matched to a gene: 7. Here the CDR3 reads CASSLWGTSHADTQYF. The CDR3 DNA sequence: TGTGCCAGCAGTTTATGGGGGACTAGCCATGCAGATACGCAGTATTTT.

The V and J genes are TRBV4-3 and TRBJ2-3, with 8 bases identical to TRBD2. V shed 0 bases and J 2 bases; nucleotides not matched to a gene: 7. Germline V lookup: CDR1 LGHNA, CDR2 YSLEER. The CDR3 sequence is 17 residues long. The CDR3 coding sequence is TGCGCCAGCAGCCAAGATTCGGGGGGGCTCCCCACAGATACGCAGTATTTT. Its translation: CASSQDSGGLPTDTQYF.

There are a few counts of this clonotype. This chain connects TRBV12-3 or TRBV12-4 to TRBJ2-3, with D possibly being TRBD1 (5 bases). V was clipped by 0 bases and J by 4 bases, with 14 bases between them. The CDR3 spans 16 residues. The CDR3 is CASSLAVVGQADTQYF. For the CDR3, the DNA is TGTGCCAGCAGTTTAGCGGTGGTGGGGCAGGCAGATACGCAGTATTTT.

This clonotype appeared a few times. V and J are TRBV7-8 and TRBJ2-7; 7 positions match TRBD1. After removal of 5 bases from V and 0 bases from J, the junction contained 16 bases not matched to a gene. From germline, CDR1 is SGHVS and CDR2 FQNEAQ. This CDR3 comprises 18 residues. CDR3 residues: CASSRTPAYRGFSYEQYF. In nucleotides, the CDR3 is TGTGCCAGCAGCCGAACCCCTGCCTACAGGGGATTCTCCTACGAGCAGTACTTC.

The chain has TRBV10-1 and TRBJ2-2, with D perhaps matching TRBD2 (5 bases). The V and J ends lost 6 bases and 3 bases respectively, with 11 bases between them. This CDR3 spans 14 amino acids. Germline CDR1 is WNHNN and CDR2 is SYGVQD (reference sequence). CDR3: CASRPGLHTGELFF. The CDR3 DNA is TGCGCCAGCAGGCCCGGACTTCACACCGGGGAGCTGTTTTTT.

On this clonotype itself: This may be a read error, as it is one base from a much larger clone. CDR3 DNA: TGTGCCAGCATCCAACACAGCGGGAGTGCCGACGAGCAGTACTTC. Its protein product is CASIQHSGSADEQYF. The chain recombines TRBV4-2 with TRBJ2-7; 8 bases fit TRBD2. This CDR3 contains 15 residues. The germline CDR1 and CDR2 sequences are LGHNA and YNFKEQ.

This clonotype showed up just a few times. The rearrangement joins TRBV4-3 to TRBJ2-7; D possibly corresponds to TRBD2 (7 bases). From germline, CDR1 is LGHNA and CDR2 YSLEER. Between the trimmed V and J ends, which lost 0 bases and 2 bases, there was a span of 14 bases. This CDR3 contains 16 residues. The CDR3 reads CASSQDEGGLTYEQYF. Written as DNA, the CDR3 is TGCGCCAGCAGCCAAGATGAAGGGGGACTAACCTACGAGCAGTACTTC.

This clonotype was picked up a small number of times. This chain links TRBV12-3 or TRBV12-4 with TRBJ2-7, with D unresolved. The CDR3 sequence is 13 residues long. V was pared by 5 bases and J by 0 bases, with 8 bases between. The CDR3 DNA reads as TGTGCCAGCAGTGCACGGGCCTCCTACGAGCAGTACTTC. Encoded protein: CASSARASYEQYF.

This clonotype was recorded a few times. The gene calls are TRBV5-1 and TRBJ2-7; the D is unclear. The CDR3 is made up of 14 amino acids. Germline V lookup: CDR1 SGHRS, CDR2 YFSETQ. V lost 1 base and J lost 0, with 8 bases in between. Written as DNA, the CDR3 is TGCGCCAGCAGCTTGTACGAGGTCTCCTACGAGCAGTACTTC. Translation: CASSLYEVSYEQYF.

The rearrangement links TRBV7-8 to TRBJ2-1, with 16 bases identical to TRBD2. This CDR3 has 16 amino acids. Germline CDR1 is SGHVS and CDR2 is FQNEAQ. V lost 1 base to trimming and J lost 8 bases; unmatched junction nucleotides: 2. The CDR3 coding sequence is TGTGCCAGCAGCTTAGGGGGACTAGCGGGAGGGTATGAGCAGTTCTTC. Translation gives CASSLGGLAGGYEQFF.

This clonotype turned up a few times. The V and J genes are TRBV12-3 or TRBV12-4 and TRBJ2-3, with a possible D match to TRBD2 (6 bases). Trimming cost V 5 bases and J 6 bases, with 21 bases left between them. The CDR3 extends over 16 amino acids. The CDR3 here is CASSPTGVGVRDTQYF. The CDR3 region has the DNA TGTGCCAGCAGTCCGACGGGGGTCGGTGTGAGGGATACGCAGTATTTT.